A selection of T cell receptor beta chains follows, all from one sample in a study of cytomegalovirus exposure and HLA in healthy donors. Sequencing was performed with immunoSEQ multiplex PCR; in TCRdb, only in-frame clones are kept and a portion is missing. Here the sample spans more than 85,000 clones, about four fifths being singletons. The sequencing sample was made of PBMCs. These receptors were obtained from a young man in good health and CMV-seronegative. Each CDR3 is given with its conserved first and last residue. Each record gives: clone size, D gene, V gene, J gene, CDR3 DNA, CDR3 protein. The D gene is left open where the match is weak. Where a row states a size, it is once, few, many or the class of an expanded clone; other rows omit it.

size: NA; D: TRBD1; V: TRBV7-9; J: TRBJ2-7; DNA: TGTGCCAGCAGCTTGGCAGGGGGCCAATTCGGCGAGCAGTACTTC; CDR3: CASSLAGGQFGEQYF
size: few; D: TRBD1; V: TRBV6-1; J: TRBJ2-7; DNA: TGTGCCAGCAGTGAAGGCCGGGACAGGGGGTGGTACGAGCAGTACTTC; CDR3: CASSEGRDRGWYEQYF
size: NA; D: TRBD1; V: TRBV28; J: TRBJ1-3; DNA: TGTGCCAGCAGTTTATATGGACAGGTCTCTGGAAACACCATATATTTT; CDR3: CASSLYGQVSGNTIYF
size: once; D: NA; V: TRBV29-1; J: TRBJ2-2; DNA: TGCAGCGTTGGGGACAGACTAGACACCGGGGAGCTGTTTTTT; CDR3: CSVGDRLDTGELFF
size: NA; D: NA; V: TRBV10-1; J: TRBJ2-1; DNA: TGCGCCAGCAGTGAGGGACTCTTATCCTACAATGAGCAGTTCTTC; CDR3: CASSEGLLSYNEQFF
size: NA; D: NA; V: TRBV19; J: TRBJ2-5; DNA: TGTGCCAGTAGGTACGGGAATTCGGAGACCCAGTACTTC; CDR3: CASRYGNSETQYF
size: few; D: TRBD1; V: TRBV19; J: TRBJ1-4; DNA: TGTGCCAGTAGTACAAGACAGGGAGGAGGCGAAAAACTGTTTTTT; CDR3: CASSTRQGGGEKLFF
size: NA; D: NA; V: TRBV10-1; J: TRBJ2-1; DNA: TGCGCCAGCAGTGAGGCTTTCGGTTCCTACAATGAGCAGTTCTTC; CDR3: CASSEAFGSYNEQFF
size: NA; D: TRBD2; V: TRBV5-4; J: TRBJ2-7; DNA: TGTGCCAGCAGCTGGACCACTAGCGGGGGAGGCTACGAGCAGTACTTC; CDR3: CASSWTTSGGGYEQYF
size: NA; D: TRBD1; V: TRBV7-2; J: TRBJ2-7; DNA: TGTGCCAGCAGCTTAACCGGGACAGAGCCCTACGAGCAGTACTTC; CDR3: CASSLTGTEPYEQYF
size: NA; D: NA; V: TRBV7-9; J: TRBJ1-5; DNA: TGTGCCAGCAGCTTAGAGACGGGGTGGGGGGGCGGACGGGGTCAGCCCCAGCATTTT; CDR3: CASSLETGWGGGRGQPQHF
size: once; D: NA; V: TRBV27; J: TRBJ1-1; DNA: TGTGCCAGCAGTTTTGTTGGGGGCGGGAGGAACACTGAAGCTTTCTTT; CDR3: CASSFVGGGRNTEAFF
size: NA; D: NA; V: TRBV20-1; J: TRBJ1-1; DNA: TGCAGTGCCAGGGAGAACACTGAAGCTTTCTTT; CDR3: CSARENTEAFF
size: NA; D: NA; V: TRBV5-5; J: TRBJ2-1; DNA: TGTGCCAGCAGCTTTAGACCTCAGGGTGAGCAGTTCTTC; CDR3: CASSFRPQGEQFF
size: once; D: NA; V: TRBV10-3; J: TRBJ2-7; DNA: TGTGCCATCAGTGAGGCCTCCTCAGGTCGTTCGTACTTC; CDR3: CAISEASSGRSYF
size: NA; D: TRBD1; V: TRBV19; J: TRBJ2-3; DNA: TGTGCCAGTAGTTTCCAGGGGGCAGCAGATACGCAGTATTTT; CDR3: CASSFQGAADTQYF
size: NA; D: TRBD1; V: TRBV19; J: TRBJ2-5; DNA: TGTGCCAGTAGTAGTGGACAGGTCCAAGAGACCCAGTACTTC; CDR3: CASSSGQVQETQYF
size: NA; D: NA; V: TRBV6-1; J: TRBJ2-5; DNA: TGTGCCAGCAGACCAGGTTCGGAGACCCAGTACTTC; CDR3: CASRPGSETQYF
size: NA; D: NA; V: TRBV7-2; J: TRBJ2-7; DNA: TGTGCCAGCAGCTTTCGGGGGGCCAGCTCCTACGAGCAGTACTTC; CDR3: CASSFRGASSYEQYF
size: NA; D: NA; V: TRBV5-1; J: TRBJ2-5; DNA: TGCGCCAGCAGTTTTTCCACTAACCAAGAGACCCAGTACTTC; CDR3: CASSFSTNQETQYF
size: NA; D: TRBD2; V: TRBV4-1; J: TRBJ2-2; DNA: TGCGCCAGCAGCCCGACGGGGGGGAAAAAACACACCGGGGAGCTGTTTTTT; CDR3: CASSPTGGKKHTGELFF
size: NA; D: TRBD2; V: TRBV4-3; J: TRBJ2-7; DNA: TGCGCCAGCAGCCTTAGCGGGGGGAGCTCCTACGAGCAGTACTTC; CDR3: CASSLSGGSSYEQYF
size: NA; D: TRBD1; V: TRBV6-4; J: TRBJ1-1; DNA: TGTGCCAGCAGTGCGGGGACAGGGGGCGGAACTGAAGCTTTCTTT; CDR3: CASSAGTGGGTEAFF
size: NA; D: NA; V: TRBV13; J: TRBJ2-6; DNA: TGTGCCAGCAGCTTGGGGACTGGAGGGGCCAACGTCCTGACTTTC; CDR3: CASSLGTGGANVLTF
size: NA; D: NA; V: TRBV11-2; J: TRBJ2-6; DNA: TGTGCCAGCAGATCACATGACAGCTTTGGGGCCAACGTCCTGACTTTC; CDR3: CASRSHDSFGANVLTF
size: NA; D: NA; V: TRBV28; J: TRBJ2-2; DNA: TGTGCCAGCAGGCCTGCGCCGGTCACCTCCGGGGAGCTGTTTTTT; CDR3: CASRPAPVTSGELFF
size: NA; D: NA; V: TRBV29-1; J: TRBJ1-4; DNA: TGCAGCGTTGACGGGGGGCTGAATGAAAAACTGTTTTTT; CDR3: CSVDGGLNEKLFF
size: NA; D: TRBD1; V: TRBV11-2; J: TRBJ2-7; DNA: TGTGCCAGCAGCCCAAAGCTGGGACAGATGGGGATCGACGAGCAGTACTTC; CDR3: CASSPKLGQMGIDEQYF